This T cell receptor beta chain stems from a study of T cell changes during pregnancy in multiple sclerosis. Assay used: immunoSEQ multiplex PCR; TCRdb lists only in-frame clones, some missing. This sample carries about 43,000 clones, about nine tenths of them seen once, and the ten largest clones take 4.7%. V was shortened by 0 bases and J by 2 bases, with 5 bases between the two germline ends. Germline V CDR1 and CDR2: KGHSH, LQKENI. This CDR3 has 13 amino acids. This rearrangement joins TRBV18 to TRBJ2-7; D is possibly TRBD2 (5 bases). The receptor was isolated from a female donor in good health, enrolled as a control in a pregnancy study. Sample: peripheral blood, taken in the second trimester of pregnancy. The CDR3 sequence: CASSPPGTYEQYF. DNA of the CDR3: TGTGCCAGCTCACCACCCGGGACCTACGAGCAGTACTTC.